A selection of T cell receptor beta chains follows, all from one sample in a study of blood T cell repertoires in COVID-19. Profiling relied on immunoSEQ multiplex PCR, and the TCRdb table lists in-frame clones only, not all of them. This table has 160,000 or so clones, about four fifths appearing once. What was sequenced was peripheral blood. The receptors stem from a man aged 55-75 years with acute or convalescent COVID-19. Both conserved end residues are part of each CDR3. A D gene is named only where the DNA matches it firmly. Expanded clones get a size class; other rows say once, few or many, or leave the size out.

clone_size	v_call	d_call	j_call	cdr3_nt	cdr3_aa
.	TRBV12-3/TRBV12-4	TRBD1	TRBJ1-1	TGTGCCAGCAGTTTCCAGGGGGCCACTGAAGCTTTCTTT	CASSFQGATEAFF
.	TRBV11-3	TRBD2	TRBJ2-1	TGTGCCAGCAGCTTAGATTGGAATAGCGGGGGCAATGAGCAGTTCTTC	CASSLDWNSGGNEQFF
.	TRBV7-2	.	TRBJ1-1	TGTGCCAGCAGCCAGGGCGGATTGAACACTGAAGCTTTCTTT	CASSQGGLNTEAFF
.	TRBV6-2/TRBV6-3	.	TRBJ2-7	TGTGCCAGCAGTTACTCACGTGCGTGGCAGTACTTC	CASSYSRAWQYF
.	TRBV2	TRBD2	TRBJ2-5	TGTGCCAGCAGCGGACTAGCGGGGTCCGAGACCCAGTACTTC	CASSGLAGSETQYF
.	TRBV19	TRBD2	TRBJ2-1	TGTGCCAGTAGTAGGGCTAGCGGGTTCAATGAGCAGTTCTTC	CASSRASGFNEQFF
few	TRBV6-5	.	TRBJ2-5	TGTGCCAGCAGCCGAGGGGCGGGGGAGACCCAGTACTTC	CASSRGAGETQYF
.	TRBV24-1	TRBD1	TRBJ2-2	TGTGCCACCAGGGGACAGGGGACGACCGGGGAGCTGTTTTTT	CATRGQGTTGELFF
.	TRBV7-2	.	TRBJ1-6	TGTGCCAGCAGCTTAGAGCGGGGTAGGCCTAATTCACCCCTCCACTTT	CASSLERGRPNSPLHF
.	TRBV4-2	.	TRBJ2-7	TGTGCCAGCAGCCAGACACGCGGACGGACTTCCTACGAGCAGTACTTC	CASSQTRGRTSYEQYF
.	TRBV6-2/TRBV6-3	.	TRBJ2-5	TGTGCCAGCAGTTACGGGCGGGCCCAGTACTTC	CASSYGRAQYF
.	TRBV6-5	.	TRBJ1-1	TGTGCCAGCGGTTTTAGGGAGAGCGGCACTGAAGCTTTCTTT	CASGFRESGTEAFF
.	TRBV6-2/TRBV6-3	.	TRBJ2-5	TGTGCCAGCAGTTACGGGATCGGGGGAGCGACCCAGTACTTC	CASSYGIGGATQYF
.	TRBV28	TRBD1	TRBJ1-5	TGTGCCAGCATTTACTCGGGACAGGGTAGGGGTAGCAATCAGCCCCAGCATTTT	CASIYSGQGRGSNQPQHF
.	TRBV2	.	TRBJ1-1	TGTGCCAGCAGGGGGGACACCCAAATGGCTTTCTTT	CASRGDTQMAFF
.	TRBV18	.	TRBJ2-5	TGTGCCAGCTCACCTCCGGGACTTCAAGAGACCCAGTACTTC	CASSPPGLQETQYF
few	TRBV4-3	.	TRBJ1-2	TGCGCCAGCAGCCAAGATCTGGCACCCTATGGCTACACCTTC	CASSQDLAPYGYTF
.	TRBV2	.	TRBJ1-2	TGTGCCAGCAGTGAATCGGCAGGGTATGGCTACACCTTC	CASSESAGYGYTF
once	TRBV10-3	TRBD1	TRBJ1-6	TGTGCCACCAGCCCCGCGGAGGGGGCCGGTTCACCCCTCCACTTT	CATSPAEGAGSPLHF
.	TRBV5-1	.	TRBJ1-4	TGCGCCAGCAGCCGAGGAGACTCAACTAATGAAAAACTGTTTTTT	CASSRGDSTNEKLFF
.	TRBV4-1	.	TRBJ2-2	TGCGCCAGCAGCCAAGATGGGCTAGCGATGGTCGGGGGCACCGGGGAGCTGTTTTTT	CASSQDGLAMVGGTGELFF
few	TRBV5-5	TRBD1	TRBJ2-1	TGTGCCAGCAGCTTGGACAGGGGTTACAATGAGCAGTTCTTC	CASSLDRGYNEQFF
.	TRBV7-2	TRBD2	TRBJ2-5	TGTGCCAGCAGCTTTCTAGCGGGGATACAAGAGACCCAGTACTTC	CASSFLAGIQETQYF
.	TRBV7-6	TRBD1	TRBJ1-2	TGTGCCAGCAGCCCCTTACAGGGGGCTGGTGGCTACACCTTC	CASSPLQGAGGYTF
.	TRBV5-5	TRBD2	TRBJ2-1	TGTGCCAGCAGCCCTAGCGGGAGCTCCTACAATGAGCAGTTCTTC	CASSPSGSSYNEQFF
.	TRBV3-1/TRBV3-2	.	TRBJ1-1	TGTGCCAGCAGCCAGGTGGGCCTGAACACTGAAGCTTTCTTT	CASSQVGLNTEAFF
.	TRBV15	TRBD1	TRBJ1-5	TGTGCCACCAGGGAGGGACAGGTGGATCAGCCCCAGCATTTT	CATREGQVDQPQHF
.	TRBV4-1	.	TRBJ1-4	TGCGCCAGCAGCCAAGACCAGGGGACTAATGAAAAACTGTTTTTT	CASSQDQGTNEKLFF
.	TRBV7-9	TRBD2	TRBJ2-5	TGTGCCAGCAGCTCCGGGACTAGCGGGAGCGCAGAGACCCAGTACTTC	CASSSGTSGSAETQYF
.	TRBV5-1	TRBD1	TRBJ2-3	TGCGCCAGCAGCTCGAGGGCGGACAGGCCCACAGATACGCAGTATTTT	CASSSRADRPTDTQYF
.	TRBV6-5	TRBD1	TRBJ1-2	TGTGCCAGCAAGAGGACAGGACCTAACTATGGCTACACCTTC	CASKRTGPNYGYTF
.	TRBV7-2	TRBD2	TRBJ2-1	TGTGCCAGCAGCTTATGGAGCGGGGGGGCCTTTGAGCAGTTCTTC	CASSLWSGGAFEQFF
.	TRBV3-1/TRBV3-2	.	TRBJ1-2	TGTGCCAGCAGCCAAGCTGGCGGGCCCTATGGCTACACCTTC	CASSQAGGPYGYTF
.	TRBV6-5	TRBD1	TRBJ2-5	TGTGCCAGCAGTTACTCCTACAGGGGGCTTGGGGAGACCCAGTACTTC	CASSYSYRGLGETQYF
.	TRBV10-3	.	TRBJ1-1	TGTGCCATCAGTGACTTTGGACGGGACTCCCCTGAAGCTTTCTTT	CAISDFGRDSPEAFF
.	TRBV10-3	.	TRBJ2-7	TGTGCCATCAGTGAGTCCCGGGAGCAGTACTTC	CAISESREQYF
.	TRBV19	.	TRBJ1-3	TGTGCCAGTAGTATCGATCGGGGAAACACCATATATTTT	CASSIDRGNTIYF
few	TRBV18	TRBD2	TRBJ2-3	TGTGCCAGCTCACCACTAGCGGGATCTGGGGGCACAGATACGCAGTATTTT	CASSPLAGSGGTDTQYF
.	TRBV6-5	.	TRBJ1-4	TGTGCCAGCAGTTATAGTGCAACTAATGAAAAACTGTTTTTT	CASSYSATNEKLFF
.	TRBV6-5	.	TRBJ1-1	TGTGCCAGCAGTTACTCGGGGGGTGTGAACACTGAAGCTTTCTTT	CASSYSGGVNTEAFF
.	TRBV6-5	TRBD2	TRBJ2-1	TGTGCCAGCAGTCGACTAGCGGGTGAGCAGTTCTTC	CASSRLAGEQFF
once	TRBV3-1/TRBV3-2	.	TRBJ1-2	TGTGCCAGCAGTCGAGTAGCTAACTATGGCTACACCTTC	CASSRVANYGYTF
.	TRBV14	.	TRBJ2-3	TGTGCCAGCAGCCAAGTGTCCAGTCCGATCACAGATACGCAGTATTTT	CASSQVSSPITDTQYF
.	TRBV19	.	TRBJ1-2	TGTGCCAGTAGTACCTTGAACTATGGCTACACCTTC	CASSTLNYGYTF
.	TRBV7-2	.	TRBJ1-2	TGTGCCACTGGGCCCACAGGCTACTATGGCTACACCTTC	CATGPTGYYGYTF
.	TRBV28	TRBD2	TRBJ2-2	TGTGCCAGCAGCTCGACTAGCGCGTCGAACACCGGGGAGCTGTTTTTT	CASSSTSASNTGELFF
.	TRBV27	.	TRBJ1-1	TGTGCCAGCAGACAGGGAACCTTTATGAACACTGAAGCTTTCTTT	CASRQGTFMNTEAFF
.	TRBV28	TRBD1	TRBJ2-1	TGTGCCAGCAGTTCCGGGACAGGGGGCGGTAGCAGCTCCTACAATGAGCAGTTCTTC	CASSSGTGGGSSSYNEQFF
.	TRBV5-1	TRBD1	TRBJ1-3	TGCGCCAGCAGAGGCGGACAGGGGGCAAATGGAAACACCATATATTTT	CASRGGQGANGNTIYF
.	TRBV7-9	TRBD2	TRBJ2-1	TGTGCCAGCAGCTTGGGACTAGGAAGCGATGAGCAGTTCTTC	CASSLGLGSDEQFF
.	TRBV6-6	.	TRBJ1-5	TGTGCCAGCAGTTCTCGACAGAATAGCAATCAGCCCCAGCATTTT	CASSSRQNSNQPQHF
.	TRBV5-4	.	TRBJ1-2	TGTGCCAGCAGCCCCTCGGGGGGCCTTAACTATGGCTACACCTTC	CASSPSGGLNYGYTF
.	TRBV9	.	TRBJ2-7	TGTGCCAGCAGCGTAGGACAGTCAACTTACGAGCAGTACTTC	CASSVGQSTYEQYF
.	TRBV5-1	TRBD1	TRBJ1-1	TGCGCCAGCAGCTTGGAAGGACAGGGAAACACTGAAGCTTTCTTT	CASSLEGQGNTEAFF
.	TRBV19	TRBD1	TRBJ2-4	TGTGCCAGTAGTCTACAAGGACAGGGTAACAACATTCAGTACTTC	CASSLQGQGNNIQYF
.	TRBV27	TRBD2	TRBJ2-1	TGTGCCAGCAGGGGACTAGCGGGGATTAGGGATGAGCAGTTCTTC	CASRGLAGIRDEQFF
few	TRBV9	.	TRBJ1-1	TGTGCCAGCAGCGTAGCTGTCAGGAACACTGAAGCTTTCTTT	CASSVAVRNTEAFF
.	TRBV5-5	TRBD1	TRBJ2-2	TGTGCCAGCAGCTTGAGCCGACAGGGGGGTTCCACCGGGGAGCTGTTTTTT	CASSLSRQGGSTGELFF
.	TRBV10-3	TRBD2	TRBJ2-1	TGTGCCATCAGTGAGTCGGAAAGCGGGAGAGGCAATGAGCAGTTCTTC	CAISESESGRGNEQFF
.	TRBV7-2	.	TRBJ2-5	TGTGCCAGCAGCTCCCCAAACCAAGAGACCCAGTACTTC	CASSSPNQETQYF